Included here is one TCR beta chain sequence, with context. The data were taken from a study of blood T cell repertoires in COVID-19. CDR1 MNHEY and CDR2 SMNVEV come from the germline V gene (reference sequence). The trim removed 5 bases at V and 5 bases at J, leaving 6 bases unmatched. This CDR3 has 15 amino acids. Original processing methods: Counts of nucleated cells, estimated from reference gene primer amplification, were obtained. The data were produced by immunoSEQ multiplex PCR, yet TCRdb's version contains in-frame clones alone and is incomplete. Clone size and the V and J calls come from that table; the DNA yielded D and trimming. The repertoire holds a few hundred thousand clones, 87% seen once, with under 2.5% in the top ten.

The sequence was collected from a man aged 40-50 years with active or convalescent COVID-19. Sequencing was carried out using peripheral blood. The V gene is TRBV27, the J gene TRBJ2-1, with 10 bases lining up with TRBD2. In nucleotides, the CDR3 is TGTGCCAGCAGTCTTACTAGCGGGGCGAACAATGAGCAGTTCTTC. Residues: CASSLTSGANNEQFF.